This T cell receptor beta chain was sequenced for a study of PD-L1 blockade in urothelial cancer. Indicated time point: peripheral blood 6 weeks after treatment start. Sequencing used immunoSEQ multiplex PCR; TCRdb keeps in-frame clones, though not all of them. The table records 83,000 or so clones, around four fifths of them present only once. The CDR3 is made up of 16 amino acids. The V and J ends lost 2 bases and 7 bases, in that order; junction bases with no gene match: 8. CDR1 is SGHNT, CDR2 YYREEE, per germline (reference sequence). The sample here was PBMCs, taken around atezolizumab (anti-PD-L1) treatment. The V call is TRBV5-4, the J call TRBJ2-1, with 11 positions matching TRBD2. The clonotype was recovered from a man between 65 and 79 years old with urothelial cancer. The CDR3: CASSLDSGRAGNEQFF. As DNA, the CDR3 is TGTGCCAGCAGCTTAGATAGCGGGAGGGCCGGAAATGAGCAGTTCTTC.